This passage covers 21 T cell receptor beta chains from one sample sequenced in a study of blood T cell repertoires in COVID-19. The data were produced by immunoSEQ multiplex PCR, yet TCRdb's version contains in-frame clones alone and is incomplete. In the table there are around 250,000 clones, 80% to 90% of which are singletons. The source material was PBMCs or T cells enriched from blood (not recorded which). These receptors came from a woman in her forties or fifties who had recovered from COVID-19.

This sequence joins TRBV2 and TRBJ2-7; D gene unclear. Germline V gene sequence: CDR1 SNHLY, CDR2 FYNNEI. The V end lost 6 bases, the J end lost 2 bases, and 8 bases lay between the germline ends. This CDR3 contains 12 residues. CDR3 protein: CASRDFPYEQYF. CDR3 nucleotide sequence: TGTGCCAGCAGAGACTTCCCCTACGAGCAGTACTTC. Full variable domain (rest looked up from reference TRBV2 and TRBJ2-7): EPEVTQTPSHQVTQMGQEVILRCVPISNHLYFYWYRQILGQKVEFLVSFYNNEISEKSEIFDDQFSVERPDGSNFTLKIRSTKLEDSAMYFCASRDFPYEQYFGPGTRLTVT.

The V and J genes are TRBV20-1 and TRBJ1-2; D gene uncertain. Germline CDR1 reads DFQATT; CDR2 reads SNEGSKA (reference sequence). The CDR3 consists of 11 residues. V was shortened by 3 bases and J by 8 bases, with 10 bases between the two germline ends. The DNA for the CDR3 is TGCAGTGCTAGTCGGTTCCGGGGCTACACCTTC. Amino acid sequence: CSASRFRGYTF.

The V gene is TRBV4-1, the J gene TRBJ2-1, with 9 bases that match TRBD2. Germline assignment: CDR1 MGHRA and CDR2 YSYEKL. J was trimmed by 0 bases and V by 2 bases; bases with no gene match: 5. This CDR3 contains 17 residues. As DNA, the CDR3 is TGCGCCAGCAGCCAAATTAGCGGGAGATCCTCCTACAATGAGCAGTTCTTC. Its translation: CASSQISGRSSYNEQFF.

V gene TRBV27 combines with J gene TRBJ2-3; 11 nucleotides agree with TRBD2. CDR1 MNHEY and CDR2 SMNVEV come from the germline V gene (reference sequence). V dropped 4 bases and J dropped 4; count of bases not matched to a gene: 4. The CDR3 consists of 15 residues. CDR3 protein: CASSYSGRESDTQYF. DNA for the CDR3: TGTGCCAGCAGTTATAGCGGGAGGGAATCAGATACGCAGTATTTT.

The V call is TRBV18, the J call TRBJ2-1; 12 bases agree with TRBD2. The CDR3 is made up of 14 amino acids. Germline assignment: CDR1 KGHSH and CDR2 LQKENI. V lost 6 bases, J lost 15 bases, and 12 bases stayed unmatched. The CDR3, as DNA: TGTGCCAGCTCTCTAGGACTAGCGGGATCTGTGGTGTTCTTC. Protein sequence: CASSLGLAGSVVFF.

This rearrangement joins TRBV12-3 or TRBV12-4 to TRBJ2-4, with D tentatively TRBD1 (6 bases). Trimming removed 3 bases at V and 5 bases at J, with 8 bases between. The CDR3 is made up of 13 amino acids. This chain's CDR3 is CASSFGGQNIQYF. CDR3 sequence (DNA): TGTGCCAGCAGTTTTGGGGGCCAAAACATTCAGTACTTC.

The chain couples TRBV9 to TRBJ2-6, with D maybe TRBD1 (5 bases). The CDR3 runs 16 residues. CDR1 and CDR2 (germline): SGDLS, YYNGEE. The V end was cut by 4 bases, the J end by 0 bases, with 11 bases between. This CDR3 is CASSLDSLSGANVLTF. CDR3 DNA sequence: TGTGCCAGCAGCCTAGACAGCCTCTCTGGGGCCAACGTCCTGACTTTC. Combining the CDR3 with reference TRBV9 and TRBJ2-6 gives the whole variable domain DSGVTQTPKHLITATGQRVTLRCSPRSGDLSVYWYQQSLDQGLQFLIQYYNGEERAKGNILERFSAQQFPDLHSELNLSSLELGDSALYFCASSLDSLSGANVLTFGAGSRLTVL.

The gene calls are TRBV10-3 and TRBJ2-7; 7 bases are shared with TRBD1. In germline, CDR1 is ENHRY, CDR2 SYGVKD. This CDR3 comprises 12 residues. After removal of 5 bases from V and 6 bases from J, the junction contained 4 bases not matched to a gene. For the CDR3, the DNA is TGTGCCATCAGTAGACAGGGCCCCGAGCAGTACTTC. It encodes CAISRQGPEQYF.

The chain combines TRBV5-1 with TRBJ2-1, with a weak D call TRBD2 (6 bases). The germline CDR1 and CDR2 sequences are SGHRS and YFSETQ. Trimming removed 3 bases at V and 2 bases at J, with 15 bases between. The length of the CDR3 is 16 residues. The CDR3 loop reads CASSSSSGSPYNEQFF. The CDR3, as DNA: TGCGCCAGCAGCTCTAGTAGCGGATCACCCTACAATGAGCAGTTCTTC.

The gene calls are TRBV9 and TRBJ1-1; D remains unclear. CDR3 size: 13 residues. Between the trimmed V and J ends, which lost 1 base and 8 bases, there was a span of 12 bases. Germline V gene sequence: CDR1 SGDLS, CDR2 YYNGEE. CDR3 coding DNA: TGTGCCAGCAGCGTATGGAGGGCCGAAGAAGCTTTCTTT. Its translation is CASSVWRAEEAFF.

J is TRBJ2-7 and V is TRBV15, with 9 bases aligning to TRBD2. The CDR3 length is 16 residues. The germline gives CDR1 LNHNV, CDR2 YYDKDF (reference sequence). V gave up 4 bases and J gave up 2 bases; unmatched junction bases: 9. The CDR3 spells CATSILGLASPYEQYF. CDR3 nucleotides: TGTGCCACCAGCATTCTCGGACTAGCGAGTCCCTACGAGCAGTACTTC.

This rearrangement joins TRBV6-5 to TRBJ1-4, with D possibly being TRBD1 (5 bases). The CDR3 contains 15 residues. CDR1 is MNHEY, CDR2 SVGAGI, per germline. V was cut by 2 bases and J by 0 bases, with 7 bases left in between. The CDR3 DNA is TGTGCCAGCAGTTACCAAGGGGCAACTAATGAAAAACTGTTTTTT. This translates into CASSYQGATNEKLFF.

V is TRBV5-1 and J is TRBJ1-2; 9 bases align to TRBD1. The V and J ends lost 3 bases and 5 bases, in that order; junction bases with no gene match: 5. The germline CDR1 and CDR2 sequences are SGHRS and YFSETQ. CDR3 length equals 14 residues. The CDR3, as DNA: TGCGCCAGCAGCTCACAGGGGGCGCGTTATGGCTACACCTTC. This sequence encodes CASSSQGARYGYTF.

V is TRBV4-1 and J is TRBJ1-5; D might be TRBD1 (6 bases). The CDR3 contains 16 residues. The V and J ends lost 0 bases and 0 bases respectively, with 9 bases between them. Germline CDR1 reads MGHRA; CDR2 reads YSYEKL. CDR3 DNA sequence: TGCGCCAGCAGCCAAGATCCAGGGGTTAGCAATCAGCCCCAGCATTTT. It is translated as CASSQDPGVSNQPQHF.

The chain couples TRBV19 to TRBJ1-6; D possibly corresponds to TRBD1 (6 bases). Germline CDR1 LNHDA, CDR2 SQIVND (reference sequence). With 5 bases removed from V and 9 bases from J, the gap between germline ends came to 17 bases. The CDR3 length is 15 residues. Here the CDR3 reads CASSALVGARSPLHF. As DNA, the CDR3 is TGTGCCAGTAGTGCCCTCGTGGGGGCTCGTTCACCCCTCCACTTT.

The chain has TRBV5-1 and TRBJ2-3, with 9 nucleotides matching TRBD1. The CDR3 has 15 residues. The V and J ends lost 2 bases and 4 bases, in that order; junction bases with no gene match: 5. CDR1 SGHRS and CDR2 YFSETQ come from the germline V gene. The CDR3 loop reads CASSLQGARADTQYF. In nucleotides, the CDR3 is TGCGCCAGCAGCTTACAGGGGGCGCGAGCAGATACGCAGTATTTT.

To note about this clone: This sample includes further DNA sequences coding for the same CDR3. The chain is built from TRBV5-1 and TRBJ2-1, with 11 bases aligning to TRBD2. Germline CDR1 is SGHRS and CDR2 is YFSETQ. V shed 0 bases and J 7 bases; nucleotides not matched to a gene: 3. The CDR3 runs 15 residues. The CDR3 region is CASSLAASGRNEQFF. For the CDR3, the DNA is TGCGCCAGCAGCTTGGCGGCTAGCGGGAGGAATGAGCAGTTCTTC.

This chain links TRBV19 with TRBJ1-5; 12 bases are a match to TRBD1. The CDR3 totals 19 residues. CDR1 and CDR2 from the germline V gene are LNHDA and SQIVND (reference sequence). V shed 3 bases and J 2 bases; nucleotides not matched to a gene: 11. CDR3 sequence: CASSIGPGQGARGNQPQHF. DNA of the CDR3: TGTGCCAGTAGTATCGGACCGGGACAGGGGGCTCGGGGCAATCAGCCCCAGCATTTT.

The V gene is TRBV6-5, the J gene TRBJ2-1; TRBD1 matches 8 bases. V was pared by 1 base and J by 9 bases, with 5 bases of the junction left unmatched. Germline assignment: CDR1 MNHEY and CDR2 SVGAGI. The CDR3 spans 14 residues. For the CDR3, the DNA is TGTGCCAGCAGTTACTACCAGGGGGCGTTTGAGCAGTTCTTC. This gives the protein CASSYYQGAFEQFF.

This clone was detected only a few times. CDR3 sequence reads: CASSPWQGAANEKLFF. The CDR3 DNA sequence: TGCGCCAGCAGCCCATGGCAGGGGGCAGCTAATGAAAAACTGTTTTTT. The chain couples TRBV5-1 to TRBJ1-4; 8 bases are shared with TRBD1. The CDR3 contains 16 residues. Germline trimming cut 4 bases from V and 3 bases from J; bases unmatched to any gene: 8. Germline V lookup: CDR1 SGHRS, CDR2 YFSETQ.

The CDR3 sequence: CASSRDRVTSNQPQHF. As DNA, the CDR3 is TGTGCCAGCAGTCGGGACAGGGTCACGAGCAATCAGCCCCAGCATTTT. This sequence joins TRBV27 and TRBJ1-5; 9 positions match TRBD1. V lost 5 bases and J lost 1; bases outside the gene matches: 6. Germline assignment: CDR1 MNHEY and CDR2 SMNVEV (reference sequence). The CDR3 is 16 amino acids.